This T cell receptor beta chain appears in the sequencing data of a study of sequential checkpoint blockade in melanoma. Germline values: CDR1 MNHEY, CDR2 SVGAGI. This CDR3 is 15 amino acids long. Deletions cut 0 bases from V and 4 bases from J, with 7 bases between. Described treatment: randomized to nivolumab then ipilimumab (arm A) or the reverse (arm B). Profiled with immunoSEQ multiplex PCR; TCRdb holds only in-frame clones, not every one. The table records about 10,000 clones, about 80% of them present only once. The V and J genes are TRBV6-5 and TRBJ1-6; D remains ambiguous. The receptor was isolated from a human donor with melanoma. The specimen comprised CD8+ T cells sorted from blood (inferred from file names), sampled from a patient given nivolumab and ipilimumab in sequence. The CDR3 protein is CASSYSDLYNSPLHF. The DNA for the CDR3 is TGTGCCAGCAGTTACTCGGACTTATATAATTCACCCCTCCACTTT.